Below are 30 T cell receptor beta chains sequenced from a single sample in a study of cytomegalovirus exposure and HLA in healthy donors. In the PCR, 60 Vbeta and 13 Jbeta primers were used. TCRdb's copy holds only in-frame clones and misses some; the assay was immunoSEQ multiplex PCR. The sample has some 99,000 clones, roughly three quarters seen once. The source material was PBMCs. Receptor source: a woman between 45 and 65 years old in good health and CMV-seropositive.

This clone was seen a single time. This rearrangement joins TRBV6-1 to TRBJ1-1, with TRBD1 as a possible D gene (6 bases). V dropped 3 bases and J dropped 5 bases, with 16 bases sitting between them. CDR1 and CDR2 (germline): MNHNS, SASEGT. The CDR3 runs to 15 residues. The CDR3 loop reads CASSDTQGIATEAFF. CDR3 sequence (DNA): TGTGCCAGCAGTGATACCCAGGGGATTGCGACTGAAGCTTTCTTT.

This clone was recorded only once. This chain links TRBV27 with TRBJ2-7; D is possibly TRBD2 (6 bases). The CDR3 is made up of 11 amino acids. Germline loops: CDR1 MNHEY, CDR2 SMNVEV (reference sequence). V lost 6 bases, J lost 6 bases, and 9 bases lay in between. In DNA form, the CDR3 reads TGTGCCAGCAGGGCGGGGTCCGAGCAGTACTTC. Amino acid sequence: CASRAGSEQYF.

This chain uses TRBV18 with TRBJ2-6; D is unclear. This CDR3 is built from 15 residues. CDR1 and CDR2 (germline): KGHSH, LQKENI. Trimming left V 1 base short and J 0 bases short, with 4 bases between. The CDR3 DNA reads TGTGCCAGCTCACCACGGAGCTCTGGGGCCAACGTCCTGACTTTC. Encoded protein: CASSPRSSGANVLTF.

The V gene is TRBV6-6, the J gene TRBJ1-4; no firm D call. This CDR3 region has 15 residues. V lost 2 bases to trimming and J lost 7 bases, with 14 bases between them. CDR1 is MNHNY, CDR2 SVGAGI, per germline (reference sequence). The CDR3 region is CASSYRSTRVEKLFF. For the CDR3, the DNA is TGTGCCAGCAGTTACAGAAGTACTAGGGTTGAAAAACTGTTTTTT.

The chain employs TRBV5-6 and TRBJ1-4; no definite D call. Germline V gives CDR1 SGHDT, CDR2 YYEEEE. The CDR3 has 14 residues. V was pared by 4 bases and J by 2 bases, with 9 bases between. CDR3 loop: CASSLVRTNEKLFF. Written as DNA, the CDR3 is TGTGCCAGCAGCCTAGTGAGGACTAATGAAAAACTGTTTTTT. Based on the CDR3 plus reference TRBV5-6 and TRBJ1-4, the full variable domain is DAGVTQSPTHLIKTRGQQVTLRCSPKSGHDTVSWYQQALGQGPQFIFQYYEEEERQRGNFPDRFSGHQFPNYSSELNVNALLLGDSALYLCASSLVRTNEKLFFGSGTQLSVL.

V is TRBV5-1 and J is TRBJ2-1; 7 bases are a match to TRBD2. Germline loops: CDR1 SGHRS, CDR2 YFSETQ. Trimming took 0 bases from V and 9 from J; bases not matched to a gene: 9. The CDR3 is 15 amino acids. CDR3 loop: CASSLGSGVNGEQFF. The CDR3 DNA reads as TGCGCCAGCAGCTTGGGCAGCGGGGTCAACGGTGAGCAGTTCTTC.

The CDR3 loop reads CATSDRTFWGYTF. CDR3 DNA sequence: TGTGCCACCTCGGACAGAACGTTTTGGGGCTACACCTTC. V gene TRBV6-5 combines with J gene TRBJ1-2, with D tentatively TRBD1 (6 bases). Germline lookup yields CDR1 MNHEY and CDR2 SVGAGI. Trimming shortened V by 10 bases and J by 8 bases, and 20 bases separated the two germline ends. The CDR3 covers 13 residues.

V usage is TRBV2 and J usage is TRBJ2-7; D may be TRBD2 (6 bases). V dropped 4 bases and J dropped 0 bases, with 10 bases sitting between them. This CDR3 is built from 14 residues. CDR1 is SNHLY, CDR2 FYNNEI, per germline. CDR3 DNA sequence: TGTGCCAGCAGTGGGAGGGCTAGCTCCTACGAGCAGTACTTC. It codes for CASSGRASSYEQYF.

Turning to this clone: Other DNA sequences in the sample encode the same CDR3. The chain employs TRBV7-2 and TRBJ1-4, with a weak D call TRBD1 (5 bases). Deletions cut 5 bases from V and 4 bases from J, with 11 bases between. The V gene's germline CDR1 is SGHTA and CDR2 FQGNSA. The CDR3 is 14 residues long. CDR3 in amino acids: CASSLGAVNEKLFF. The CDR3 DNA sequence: TGTGCCAGCAGCCTAGGGGCCGTTAATGAAAAACTGTTTTTT.

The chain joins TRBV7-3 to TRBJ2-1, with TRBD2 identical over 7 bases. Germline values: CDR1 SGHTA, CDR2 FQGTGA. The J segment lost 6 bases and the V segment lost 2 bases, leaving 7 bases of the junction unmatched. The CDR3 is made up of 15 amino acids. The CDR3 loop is CASSLAGTTVNEQFF. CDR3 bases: TGTGCCAGCAGCTTAGCCGGGACTACCGTCAATGAGCAGTTCTTC.

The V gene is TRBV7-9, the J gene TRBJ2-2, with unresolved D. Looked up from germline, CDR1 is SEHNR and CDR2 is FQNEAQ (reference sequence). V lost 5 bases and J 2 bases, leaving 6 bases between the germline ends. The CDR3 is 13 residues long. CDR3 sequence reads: CASSPLNTGELFF. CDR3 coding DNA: TGTGCCAGCAGCCCCCTCAACACCGGGGAGCTGTTTTTT.

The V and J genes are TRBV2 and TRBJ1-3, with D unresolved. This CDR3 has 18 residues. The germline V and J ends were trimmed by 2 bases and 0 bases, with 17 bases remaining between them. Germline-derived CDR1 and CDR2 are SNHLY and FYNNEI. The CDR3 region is CASSESYSGLHSGNTIYF. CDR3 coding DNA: TGTGCCAGCAGTGAAAGTTATTCTGGGCTCCACTCTGGAAACACCATATATTTT.

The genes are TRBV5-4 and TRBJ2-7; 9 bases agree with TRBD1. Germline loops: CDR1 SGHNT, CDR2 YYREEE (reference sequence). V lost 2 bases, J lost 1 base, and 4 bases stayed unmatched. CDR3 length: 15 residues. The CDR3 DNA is TGTGCCAGCAGCTTACAGGGGGCCGTTTCCTACGAGCAGTACTTC. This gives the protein CASSLQGAVSYEQYF.

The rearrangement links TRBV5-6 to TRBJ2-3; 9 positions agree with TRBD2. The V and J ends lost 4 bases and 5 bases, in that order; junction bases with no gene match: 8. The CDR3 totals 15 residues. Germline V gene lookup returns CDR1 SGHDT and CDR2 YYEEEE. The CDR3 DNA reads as TGTGCCAGCAGCCAGCCGGGACTAGCAGGAGATACGCAGTATTTT. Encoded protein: CASSQPGLAGDTQYF.

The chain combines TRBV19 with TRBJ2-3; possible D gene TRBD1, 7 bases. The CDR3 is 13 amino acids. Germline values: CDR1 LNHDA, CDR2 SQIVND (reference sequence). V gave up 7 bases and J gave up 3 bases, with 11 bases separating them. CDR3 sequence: CASTSGGTDTQYF. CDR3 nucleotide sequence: TGTGCCAGTACGTCAGGGGGGACAGATACGCAGTATTTT.

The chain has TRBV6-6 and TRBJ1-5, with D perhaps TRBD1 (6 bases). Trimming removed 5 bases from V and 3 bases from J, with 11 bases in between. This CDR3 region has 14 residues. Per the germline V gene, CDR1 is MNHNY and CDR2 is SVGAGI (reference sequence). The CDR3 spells CASSLGADNQPQHF. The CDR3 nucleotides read TGTGCCAGCAGTCTGGGGGCCGACAATCAGCCCCAGCATTTT.

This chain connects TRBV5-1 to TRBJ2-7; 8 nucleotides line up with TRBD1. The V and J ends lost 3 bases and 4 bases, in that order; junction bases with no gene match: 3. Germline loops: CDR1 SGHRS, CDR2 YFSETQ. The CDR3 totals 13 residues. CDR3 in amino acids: CASSWTGWYEQYF. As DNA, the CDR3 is TGCGCCAGCAGCTGGACAGGGTGGTACGAGCAGTACTTC.

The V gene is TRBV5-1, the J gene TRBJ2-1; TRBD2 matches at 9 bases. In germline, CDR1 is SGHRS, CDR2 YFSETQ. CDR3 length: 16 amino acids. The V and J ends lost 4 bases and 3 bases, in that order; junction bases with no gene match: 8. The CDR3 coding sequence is TGCGCCAGCAGCGAAAGCGGGGGGCCCTTCTACAATGAGCAGTTCTTC. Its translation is CASSESGGPFYNEQFF. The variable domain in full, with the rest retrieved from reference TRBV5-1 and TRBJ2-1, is KAGVTQTPRYLIKTRGQQVTLSCSPISGHRSVSWYQQTPGQGLQFLFEYFSETQRNKGNFPGRFSGRQFSNSRSEMNVSTLELGDSALYLCASSESGGPFYNEQFFGPGTRLTVL.

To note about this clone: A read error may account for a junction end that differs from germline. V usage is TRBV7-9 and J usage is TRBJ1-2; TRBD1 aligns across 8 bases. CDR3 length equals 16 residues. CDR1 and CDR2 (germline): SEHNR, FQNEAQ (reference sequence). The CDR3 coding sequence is TGTTCCAGCAGCTTAGGTGGCCAGGGGGCAAGCTATGGCTACACCTTC. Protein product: CSSSLGGQGASYGYTF.

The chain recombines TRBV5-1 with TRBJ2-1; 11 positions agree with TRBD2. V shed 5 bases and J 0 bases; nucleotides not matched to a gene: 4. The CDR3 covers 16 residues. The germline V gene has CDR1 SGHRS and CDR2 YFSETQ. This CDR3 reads CASSSSGGASYNEQFF. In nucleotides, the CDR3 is TGCGCCAGCAGTAGTAGCGGGGGGGCCTCCTACAATGAGCAGTTCTTC.

This CDR3 reads CASTPRGTGYYGYTF. The CDR3 DNA follows: TGTGCCAGCACACCGCGTGGGACAGGGTACTATGGCTACACCTTC. The V call is TRBV6-1, the J call TRBJ1-2; 9 bases are a match to TRBD1. The ends lost 7 bases at V and 3 bases at J; junction bases unmatched: 9. The CDR3 consists of 15 residues. The germline gives CDR1 MNHNS, CDR2 SASEGT.

This CDR3 is CASSHGGTGNTIYF. The CDR3 region has the DNA TGTGCCAGCAGCCATGGGGGGACTGGAAACACCATATATTTT. The chain recombines TRBV7-2 with TRBJ1-3, with D perhaps matching TRBD1 (5 bases). The germline gives CDR1 SGHTA, CDR2 FQGNSA. The CDR3 loop spans 14 amino acids. V was cut by 5 bases and J by 2 bases, with 10 bases left in between.

CDR3 in DNA: TGCGCCAGCAGCCAACCGACTAGCGGGGTATACGAGCAGTACTTC. Translation gives CASSQPTSGVYEQYF. The chain combines TRBV4-1 with TRBJ2-7; 11 bases fit TRBD2. Trimming cost V 2 bases and J 4 bases; bases outside gene matches: 4. The CDR3 totals 15 residues. Germline V gene data show CDR1 as MGHRA and CDR2 as YSYEKL.

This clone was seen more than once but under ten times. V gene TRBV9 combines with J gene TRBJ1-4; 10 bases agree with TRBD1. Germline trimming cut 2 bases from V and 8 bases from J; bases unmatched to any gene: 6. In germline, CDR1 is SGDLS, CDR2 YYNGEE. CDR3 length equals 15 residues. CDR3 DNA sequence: TGTGCCAGCAGCGTGGATGGGACAGGGGACGAAAAACTGTTTTTT. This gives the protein CASSVDGTGDEKLFF.

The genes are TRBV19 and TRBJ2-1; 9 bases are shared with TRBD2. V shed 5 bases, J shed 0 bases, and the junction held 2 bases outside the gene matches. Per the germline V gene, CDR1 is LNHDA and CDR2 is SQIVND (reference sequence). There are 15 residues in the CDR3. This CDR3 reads CASSPTSGSYNEQFF. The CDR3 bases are TGTGCCAGTAGTCCGACTAGCGGCTCCTACAATGAGCAGTTCTTC.

The CDR3 DNA reads TGTGCCAGCAGCTCCCTGCGGACTAGCGGGGTCCCCTACAATGAGCAGTTCTTC. Protein: CASSSLRTSGVPYNEQFF. The chain employs TRBV7-9 and TRBJ2-1; 12 bases are shared with TRBD2. The length of the CDR3 is 18 residues. Germline CDR1 SEHNR, CDR2 FQNEAQ (reference sequence). J lost 2 bases, V lost 4 bases, and 9 bases had no gene match. Supplemented by reference TRBV7-9 and TRBJ2-1, the full variable domain reads DTGVSQNPRHKITKRGQNVTFRCDPISEHNRLYWYRQTLGQGPEFLTYFQNEAQLEKSRLLSDRFSAERPKGSFSTLEIQRTEQGDSAMYLCASSSLRTSGVPYNEQFFGPGTRLTVL.

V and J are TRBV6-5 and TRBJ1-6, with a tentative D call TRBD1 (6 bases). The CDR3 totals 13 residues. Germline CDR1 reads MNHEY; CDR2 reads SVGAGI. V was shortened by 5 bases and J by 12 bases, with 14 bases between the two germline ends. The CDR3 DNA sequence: TGTGCCAGCAGTCCGACAGGAGCAGAACCCCTCCACTTT. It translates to CASSPTGAEPLHF.

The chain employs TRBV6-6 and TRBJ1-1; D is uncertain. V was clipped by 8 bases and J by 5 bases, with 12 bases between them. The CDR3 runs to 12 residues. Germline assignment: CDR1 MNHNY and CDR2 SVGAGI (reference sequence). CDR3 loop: CASRPGATEAFF. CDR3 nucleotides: TGTGCCAGCCGACCGGGTGCGACTGAAGCTTTCTTT.

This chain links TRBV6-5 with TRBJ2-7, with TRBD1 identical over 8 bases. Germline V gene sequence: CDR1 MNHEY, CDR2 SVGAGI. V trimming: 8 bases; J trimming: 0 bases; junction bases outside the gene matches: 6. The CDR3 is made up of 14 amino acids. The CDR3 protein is CASSGQDISYEQYF. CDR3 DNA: TGTGCCAGCTCGGGACAGGATATCTCCTACGAGCAGTACTTC.

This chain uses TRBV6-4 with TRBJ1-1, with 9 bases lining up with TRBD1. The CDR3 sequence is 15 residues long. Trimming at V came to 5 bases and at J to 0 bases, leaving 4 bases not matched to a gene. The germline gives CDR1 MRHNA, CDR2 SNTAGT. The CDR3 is CASSTGTGMNTEAFF. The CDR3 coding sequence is TGTGCCAGCAGTACCGGGACAGGGATGAACACTGAAGCTTTCTTT.